This TCR beta chain appears in the sequencing data of a study of blood T cell repertoires in COVID-19 (TCRdb year 2020). At the level of the whole study: The collaborator samples originated in the United States, Italy and Spain and spanned the acute and convalescent phases of COVID-19. The material from the prospective study consisted of cDNA or gDNA derived from T cells, B-cell-depleted T cells, or PBMCs. Subjects who had been exposed to COVID-19, were actively infected with it, or had recovered from it provided the deeply sampled blood TCRbeta repertoires that made up the dataset. The repertoires were made available in a free public database intended to serve as a resource for research on the immune response to SARS-CoV-2. The samples were drawn from the first 160 participants of the ongoing ImmuneRACE study and from 1,254 subjects provided by 6 global collaborators. Nearly every sample came with metadata listing a de-identified subject ID, COVID-19 status, age in years and sex. Where available, HLA class I and class II types were taken from metadata supplied by the sample provider and were not determined by assay-based typing. Broader findings and caveats from the paper: The amount of clinical and demographic metadata varied by source and participant and was provided uncurated.

Whole blood was collected in K2EDTA tubes by collaborating institutions according to the institutions' own protocols. For TCRbeta analysis, collaborator samples were shipped as frozen whole blood, as isolated PBMCs, or as DNA extracted from either sample type. On this clone itself: Its cognate antigen has yet to be identified. Per-base quality was not reported, and no clone a single base away is much larger than it.

TCRbeta CDR3 regions were amplified from genomic DNA using the immunoSEQ Assay, a bias-controlled multiplex PCR. On the study's bioinformatics: Within the assay, amplification of reference gene primers was used to estimate how many nucleated cells each sample contained. Sequence reads were collapsed and filtered to measure the absolute abundance of every unique TCRbeta CDR3 rearrangement. Productive Simpson clonality was computed per sample as the square root of Simpson's diversity index over productive rearrangements. This immuneACCESS table, as held by TCRdb, lists in-frame sequences with V and J called but not all clones. Of the missing ones, under half trace to an unresolved V gene in checked studies; the others have no known cause. D and trimming were read from the DNA, whereas the V and J calls and clone size are those reported in that table. Within this sample are under 60,000 clones, with 83% of them counted one time only. Around 5.2% of the sample goes to the ten largest clones.

CDR1 MNHEY and CDR2 SVGAGI are derived from the germline V gene. The CDR3 measures 15 amino acids from cysteine to phenylalanine. The CDR3 DNA has 45 bases and is translated from base 1. V is shortened by 4 bases, J by 4 bases, and the region joining them spans 16 bases. This receptor was identified in a human donor in a cohort sampled during active COVID-19. Sequencing input: peripheral blood. The chain links TRBV6-5 with TRBJ1-2, and the D gene may be TRBD1, 6 bases matching. The bases read TGTGCCAGCAGTTCAATTGTGCAGGGGACCTATGGCTACACCTTC. Its protein is CASSSIVQGTYGYTF.